The T cell receptor beta chain under discussion was sequenced for a study of cytomegalovirus exposure and HLA in healthy donors. Study summary: T cells numbering about 200 million yielded 117 million unique TCR beta sequences in an earlier analysis. Falling in the Caucasian-associated ancestry cluster were 80% to 90% of under 500 genotyped donors.

General study findings and limits: TCR beta chain V- and J-gene trimming was linked, in a later analysis, to a missense variant in DCLRE1C.

PCR amplification relied on 60 Vbeta primers (plus 13 Jbeta primers). Data came from immunoSEQ multiplex PCR; TCRdb stores just in-frame clones and leaves some out. There are about 160,000 clones in the sample; around 80% occur only once, and about 4.3% lies in the top ten. In regard to this clone: The target antigen is unknown.

Germline V gene data show CDR1 as KGHSH and CDR2 as LQKENI. Trimming removed 3 bases at V and 5 bases at J, with 15 bases between. The CDR3 length is 15 residues. The chain uses TRBV18 and TRBJ2-3; D perhaps matches TRBD2 (7 bases). The receptor was derived from a man between 25 and 39 years old in good health and CMV-seronegative. Sequencing was performed on PBMCs. The CDR3 coding sequence is TGTGCCAGCTCACCGGAGGGGGGGTTCGTAGATACGCAGTATTTT. Encoded protein: CASSPEGGFVDTQYF. Full variable domain (rest looked up from reference TRBV18 and TRBJ2-3): NAGVMQNPRHLVRRRGQEARLRCSPMKGHSHVYWYRQLPEEGLKFMVYLQKENIIDESGMPKERFSAEFPKEGPSILRIQQVVRGDSAAYFCASSPEGGFVDTQYFGPGTRLTVL.